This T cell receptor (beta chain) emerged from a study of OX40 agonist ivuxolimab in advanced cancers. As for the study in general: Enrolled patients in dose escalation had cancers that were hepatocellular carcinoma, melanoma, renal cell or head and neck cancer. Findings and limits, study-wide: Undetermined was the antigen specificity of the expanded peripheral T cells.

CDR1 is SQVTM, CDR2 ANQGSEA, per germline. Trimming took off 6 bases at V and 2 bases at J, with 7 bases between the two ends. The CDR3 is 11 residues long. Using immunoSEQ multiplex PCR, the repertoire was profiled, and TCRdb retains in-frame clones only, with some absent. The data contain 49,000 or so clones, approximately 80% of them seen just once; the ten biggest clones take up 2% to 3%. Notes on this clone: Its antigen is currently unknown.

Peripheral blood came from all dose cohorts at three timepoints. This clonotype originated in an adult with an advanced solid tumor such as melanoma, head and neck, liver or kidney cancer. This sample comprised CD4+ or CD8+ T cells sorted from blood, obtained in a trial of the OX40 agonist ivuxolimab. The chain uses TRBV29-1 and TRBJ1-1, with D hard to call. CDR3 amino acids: CSVIVNTEAFF. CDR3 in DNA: TGCAGCGTCATAGTCAACACTGAAGCTTTCTTT. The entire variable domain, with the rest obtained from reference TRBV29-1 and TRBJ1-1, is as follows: SAVISQKPSRDICQRGTSLTIQCQVDSQVTMMFWYRQQPGQSLTLIATANQGSEATYESGFVIDKFPISRPNLTFSTLTVSNMSPEDSSIYLCSVIVNTEAFFGQGTRLTVV.